Listed below are T cell receptor beta chains from one sample, sequenced in a study of blood T cells in healthy people across ages. From the 5' RACE reads, TCRdb called clonotypes with MiXCR, one entry per CDR3 protein. The table has roughly 1.6 million distinct CDR3 sequences, approximately 32% seen once; the top ten hold around 10%. Sequencing was done on a sample of blood. Receptors originate from a woman aged 30 to 39 in good health. Both conserved end residues are part of each CDR3. Fields, in order: D gene, J gene, V gene, clone size, CDR3 protein, CDR3 DNA. A D gene is named only where the DNA matches it firmly. Not every row has a clone size; where given, it reads once, few, many or a size class.

TRBD2 TRBJ2-7 TRBV20-1 . CSALTSGRSYEQYF TGCAGTGCTTTGACTAGCGGGAGGAGTTACGAGCAGTACTTC
. TRBJ2-5 TRBV28 few CASLNSQGRGETQYF TGTGCCAGCTTGAATTCCCAGGGGCGGGGAGAGACCCAGTACTTC
. TRBJ2-7 TRBV7-2 few CASSSYRVPYEQYF TGTGCCAGCAGCTCTTACAGGGTACCCTACGAGCAGTACTTC
TRBD1 TRBJ2-3 TRBV15 few CATSSSTGVTQYF TGTGCCACCAGCAGCTCGACAGGGGTTACGCAGTATTTT
TRBD2 TRBJ2-7 TRBV29-1 many CSTGLAGDAQYF TGCAGCACGGGACTAGCGGGAGATGCTCAGTACTTC
. TRBJ2-3 TRBV28 few CASNKVGDTQYF TGTGCCAGCAACAAAGTCGGAGATACGCAGTATTTT
. TRBJ2-5 TRBV5-1 . CASKTGIGQYF TGCGCCAGCAAAACAGGGATTGGGCAGTACTTC
. TRBJ2-3 TRBV7-2 few CASSLPRIATQYF TGTGCCAGCAGCTTACCCCGTATCGCTACGCAGTATTTT
TRBD1 TRBJ2-1 TRBV2 few CALQGGDRYNEQFF TGTGCCCTACAGGGGGGCGATCGCTACAATGAGCAGTTCTTC
TRBD2 TRBJ2-4 TRBV29-1 many CSVGGGSMAKNIQYF TGCAGCGTTGGGGGGGGGAGTATGGCCAAAAACATTCAGTACTTC
. TRBJ1-2 TRBV28 . CASSPLAASYDYTF TGTGCCAGCAGTCCCCTTGCAGCCTCCTATGACTACACCTTC